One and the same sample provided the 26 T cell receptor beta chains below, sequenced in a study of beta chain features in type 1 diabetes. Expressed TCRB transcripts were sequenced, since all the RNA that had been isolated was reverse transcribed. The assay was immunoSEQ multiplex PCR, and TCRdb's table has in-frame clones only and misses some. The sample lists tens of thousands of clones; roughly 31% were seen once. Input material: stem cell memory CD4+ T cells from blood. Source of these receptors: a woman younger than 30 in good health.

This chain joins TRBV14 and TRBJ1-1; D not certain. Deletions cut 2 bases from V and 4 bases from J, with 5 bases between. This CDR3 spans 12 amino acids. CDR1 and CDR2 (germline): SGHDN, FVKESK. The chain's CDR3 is CASSQLSTEAFF. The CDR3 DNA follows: TGTGCCAGCAGCCAATTGAGCACTGAAGCTTTCTTT.

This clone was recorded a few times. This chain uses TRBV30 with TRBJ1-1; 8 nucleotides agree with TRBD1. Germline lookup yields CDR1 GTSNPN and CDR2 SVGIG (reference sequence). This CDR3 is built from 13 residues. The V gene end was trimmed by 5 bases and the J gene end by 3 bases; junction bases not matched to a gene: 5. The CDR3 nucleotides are TGTGCCTGGGGGACAGGCACGGACACTGAAGCTTTCTTT. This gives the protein CAWGTGTDTEAFF. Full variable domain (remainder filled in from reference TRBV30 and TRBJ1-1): SQTIHQWPATLVQPVGSPLSLECTVEGTSNPNLYWYRQAAGRGLQLLFYSVGIGQISSEVPQNLSASRPQDRQFILSSKKLLLSDSGFYLCAWGTGTDTEAFFGQGTRLTVV.

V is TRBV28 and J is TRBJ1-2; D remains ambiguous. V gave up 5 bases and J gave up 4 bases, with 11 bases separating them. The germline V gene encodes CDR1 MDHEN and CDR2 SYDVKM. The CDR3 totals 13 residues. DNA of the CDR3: TGTGCCAGCAGTCCCGGAGTAATCTATGGCTACACCTTC. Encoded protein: CASSPGVIYGYTF.

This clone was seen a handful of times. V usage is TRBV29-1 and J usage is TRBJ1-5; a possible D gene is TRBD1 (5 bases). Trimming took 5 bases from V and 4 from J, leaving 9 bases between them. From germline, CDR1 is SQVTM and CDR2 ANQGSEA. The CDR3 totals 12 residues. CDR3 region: CSVMTANQPQHF. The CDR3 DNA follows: TGCAGCGTTATGACAGCAAATCAGCCCCAGCATTTT.

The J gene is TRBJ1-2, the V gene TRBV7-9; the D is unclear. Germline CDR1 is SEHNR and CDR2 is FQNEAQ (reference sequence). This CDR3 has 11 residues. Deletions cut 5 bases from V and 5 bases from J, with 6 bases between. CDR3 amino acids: CASSPSYGYTF. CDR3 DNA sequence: TGTGCCAGCAGCCCATCATATGGCTACACCTTC.

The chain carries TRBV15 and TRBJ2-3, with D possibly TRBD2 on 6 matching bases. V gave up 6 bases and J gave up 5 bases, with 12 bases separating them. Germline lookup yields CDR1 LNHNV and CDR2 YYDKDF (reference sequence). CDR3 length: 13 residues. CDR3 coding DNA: TGTGCCACCAGGGATGGGGGAGGAGATACGCAGTATTTT. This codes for CATRDGGGDTQYF.

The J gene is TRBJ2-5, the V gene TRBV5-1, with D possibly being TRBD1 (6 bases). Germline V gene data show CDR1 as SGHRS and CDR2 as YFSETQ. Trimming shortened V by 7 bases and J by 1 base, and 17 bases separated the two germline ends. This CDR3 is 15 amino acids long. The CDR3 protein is CASCTRDNTQETQYF. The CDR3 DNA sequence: TGCGCCAGCTGCACCCGGGACAACACCCAAGAGACCCAGTACTTC.

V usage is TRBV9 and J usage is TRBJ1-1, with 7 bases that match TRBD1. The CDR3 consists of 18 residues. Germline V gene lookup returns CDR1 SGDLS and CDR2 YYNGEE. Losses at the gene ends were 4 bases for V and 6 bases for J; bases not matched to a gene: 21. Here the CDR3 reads CASSLRGQGRPPGAEAFF. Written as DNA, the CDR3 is TGTGCCAGCAGCCTAAGGGGGCAGGGACGCCCCCCTGGGGCTGAAGCTTTCTTT.

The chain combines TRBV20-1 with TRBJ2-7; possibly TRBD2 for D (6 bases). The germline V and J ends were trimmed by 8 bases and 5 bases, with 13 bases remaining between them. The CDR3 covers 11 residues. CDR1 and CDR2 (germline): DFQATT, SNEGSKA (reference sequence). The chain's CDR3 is CSRGTANEQYF. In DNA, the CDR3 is TGCAGTCGCGGGACGGCCAACGAGCAGTACTTC.

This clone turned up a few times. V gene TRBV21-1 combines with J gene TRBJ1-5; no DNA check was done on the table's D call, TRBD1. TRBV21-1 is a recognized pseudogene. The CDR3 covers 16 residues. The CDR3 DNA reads TGTGCCAGCAGCATTAGAGTACAGAAGGTCAATCAGCCCCAGCATTTT. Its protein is CASSIRVQKVNQPQHF.

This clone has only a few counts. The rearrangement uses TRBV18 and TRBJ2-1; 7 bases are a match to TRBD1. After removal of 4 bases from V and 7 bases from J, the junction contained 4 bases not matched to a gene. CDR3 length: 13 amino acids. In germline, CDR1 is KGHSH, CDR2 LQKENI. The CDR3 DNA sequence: TGTGCCAGCTCACAGGGGGCGCGGAATGAGCAGTTCTTC. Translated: CASSQGARNEQFF. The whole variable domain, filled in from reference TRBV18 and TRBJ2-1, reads NAGVMQNPRHLVRRRGQEARLRCSPMKGHSHVYWYRQLPEEGLKFMVYLQKENIIDESGMPKERFSAEFPKEGPSILRIQQVVRGDSAAYFCASSQGARNEQFFGPGTRLTVL.

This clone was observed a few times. The CDR3 sequence is CASSSAGREGPYEQYF. The CDR3 DNA reads as TGTGCCAGCAGCTCTGCTGGGCGGGAGGGACCCTACGAGCAGTACTTC. The J gene is TRBJ2-7, the V gene TRBV7-6, with 9 bases identical to TRBD2. CDR3 length: 16 amino acids. Trimming at V came to 4 bases and at J to 2 bases, leaving 9 bases not matched to a gene. Germline V gene data show CDR1 as SGHVS and CDR2 as FNYEAQ.

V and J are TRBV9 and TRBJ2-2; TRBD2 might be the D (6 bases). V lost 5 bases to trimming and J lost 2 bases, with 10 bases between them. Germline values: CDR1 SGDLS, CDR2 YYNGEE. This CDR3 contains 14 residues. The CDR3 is CASSMAGNTGELFF. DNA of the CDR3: TGTGCCAGCAGTATGGCGGGAAACACCGGGGAGCTGTTTTTT.

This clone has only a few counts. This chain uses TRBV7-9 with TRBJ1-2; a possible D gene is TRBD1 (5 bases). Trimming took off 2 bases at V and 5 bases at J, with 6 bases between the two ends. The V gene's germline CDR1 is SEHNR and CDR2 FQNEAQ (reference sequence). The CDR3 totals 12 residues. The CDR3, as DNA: TGTGCCAGCAGCTTATCAGGGTATGGCTACACCTTC. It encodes CASSLSGYGYTF.

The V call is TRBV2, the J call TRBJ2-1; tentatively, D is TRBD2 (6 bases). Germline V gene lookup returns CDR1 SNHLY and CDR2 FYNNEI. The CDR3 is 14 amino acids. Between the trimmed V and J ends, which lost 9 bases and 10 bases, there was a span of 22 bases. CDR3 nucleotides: TGTGCCAGTCAACTGGACTCCGGAGGGAGGGAGCAGTTCTTC. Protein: CASQLDSGGREQFF.

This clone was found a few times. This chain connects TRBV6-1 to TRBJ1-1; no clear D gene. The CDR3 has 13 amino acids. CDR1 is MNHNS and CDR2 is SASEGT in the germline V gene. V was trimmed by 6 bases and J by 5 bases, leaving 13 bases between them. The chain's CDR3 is CASRNLGSTEAFF. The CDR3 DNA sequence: TGTGCCAGCAGGAACCTAGGGAGTACTGAAGCTTTCTTT.

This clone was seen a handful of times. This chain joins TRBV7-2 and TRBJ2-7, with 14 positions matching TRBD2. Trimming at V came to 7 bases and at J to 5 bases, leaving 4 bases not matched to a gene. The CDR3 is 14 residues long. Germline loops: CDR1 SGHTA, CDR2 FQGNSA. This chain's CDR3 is CASTGTSGSHEQYF. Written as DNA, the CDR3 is TGTGCCAGCACCGGGACTAGCGGGAGCCACGAGCAGTACTTC. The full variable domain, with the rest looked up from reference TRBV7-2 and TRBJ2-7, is GAGVSQSPSNKVTEKGKDVELRCDPISGHTALYWYRQSLGQGLEFLIYFQGNSAPDKSGLPSDRFSAERTGGSVSTLTIQRTQQEDSAVYLCASTGTSGSHEQYFGPGTRLTVT.

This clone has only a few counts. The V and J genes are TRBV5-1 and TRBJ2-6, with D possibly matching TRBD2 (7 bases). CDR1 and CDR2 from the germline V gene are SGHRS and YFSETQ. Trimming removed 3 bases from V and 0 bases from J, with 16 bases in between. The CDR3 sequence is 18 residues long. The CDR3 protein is CASSSGGGVSSGANVLTF. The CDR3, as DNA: TGCGCCAGCAGCTCGGGGGGCGGGGTTTCCTCTGGGGCCAACGTCCTGACTTTC.

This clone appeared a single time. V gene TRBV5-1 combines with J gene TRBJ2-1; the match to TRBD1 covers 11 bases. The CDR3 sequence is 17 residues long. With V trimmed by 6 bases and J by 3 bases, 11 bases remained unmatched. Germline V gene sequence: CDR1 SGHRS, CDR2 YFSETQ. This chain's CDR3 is CASMRGYGTGGYNEQFF. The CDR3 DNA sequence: TGCGCCAGCATGAGGGGGTATGGGACAGGGGGCTACAATGAGCAGTTCTTC.

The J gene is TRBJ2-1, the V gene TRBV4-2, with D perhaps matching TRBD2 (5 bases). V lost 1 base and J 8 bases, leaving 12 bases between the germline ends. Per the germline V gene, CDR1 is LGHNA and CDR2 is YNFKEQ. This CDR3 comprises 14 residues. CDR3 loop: CASSQGPSFDEQFF. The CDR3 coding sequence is TGTGCCAGCAGCCAAGGGCCTAGCTTCGATGAGCAGTTCTTC.

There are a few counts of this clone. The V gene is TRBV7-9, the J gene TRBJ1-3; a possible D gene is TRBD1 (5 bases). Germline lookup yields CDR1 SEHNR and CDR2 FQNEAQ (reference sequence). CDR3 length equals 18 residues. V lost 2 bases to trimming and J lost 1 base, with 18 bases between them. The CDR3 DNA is TGTGCCAGCAGCTTAAGTCCCTTTGCGCAGGGATCTGGAAACACCATATATTTT. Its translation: CASSLSPFAQGSGNTIYF. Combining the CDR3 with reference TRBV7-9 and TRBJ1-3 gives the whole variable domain DTGVSQNPRHKITKRGQNVTFRCDPISEHNRLYWYRQTLGQGPEFLTYFQNEAQLEKSRLLSDRFSAERPKGSFSTLEIQRTEQGDSAMYLCASSLSPFAQGSGNTIYFGEGSWLTVV.

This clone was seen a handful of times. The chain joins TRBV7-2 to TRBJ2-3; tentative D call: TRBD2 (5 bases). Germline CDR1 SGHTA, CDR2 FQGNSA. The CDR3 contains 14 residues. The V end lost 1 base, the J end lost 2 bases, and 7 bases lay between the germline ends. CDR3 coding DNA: TGTGCCAGCAGCTTAGTAGCGTTCACAGATACGCAGTATTTT. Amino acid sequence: CASSLVAFTDTQYF.

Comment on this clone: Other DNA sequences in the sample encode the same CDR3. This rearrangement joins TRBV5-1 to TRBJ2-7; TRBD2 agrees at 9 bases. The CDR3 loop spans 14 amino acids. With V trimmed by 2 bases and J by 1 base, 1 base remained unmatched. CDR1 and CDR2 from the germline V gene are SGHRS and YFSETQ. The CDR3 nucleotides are TGCGCCAGCAGCTTTAGCGGGAGTTCCTACGAGCAGTACTTC. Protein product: CASSFSGSSYEQYF.

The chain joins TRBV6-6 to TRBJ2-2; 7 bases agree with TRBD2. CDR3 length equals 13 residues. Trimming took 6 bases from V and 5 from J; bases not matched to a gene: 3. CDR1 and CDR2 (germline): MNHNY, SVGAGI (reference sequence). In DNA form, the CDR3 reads TGTGCCAGCAGACCGGGAGGAACCGGGGAGCTGTTTTTT. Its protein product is CASRPGGTGELFF.

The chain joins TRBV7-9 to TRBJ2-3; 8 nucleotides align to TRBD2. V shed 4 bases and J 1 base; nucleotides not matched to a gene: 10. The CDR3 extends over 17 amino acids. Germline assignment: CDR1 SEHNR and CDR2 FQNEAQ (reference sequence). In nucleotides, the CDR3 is TGTGCCAGCAGCTCCGGGATTGGGGGACTAGGCACAGATACGCAGTATTTT. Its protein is CASSSGIGGLGTDTQYF.

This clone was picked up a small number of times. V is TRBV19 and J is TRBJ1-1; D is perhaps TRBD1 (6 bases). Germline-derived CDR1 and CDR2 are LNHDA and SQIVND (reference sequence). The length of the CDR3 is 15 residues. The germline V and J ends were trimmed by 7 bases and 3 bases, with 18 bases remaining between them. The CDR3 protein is CASNSQGTGHTEAFF. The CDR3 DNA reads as TGTGCCAGTAACTCCCAGGGGACGGGGCACACTGAAGCTTTCTTT.